This T cell receptor (beta chain) was found in a study of cytomegalovirus exposure and HLA in healthy donors. The PCR had 60 Vbeta and 13 Jbeta primers. Assay used: immunoSEQ multiplex PCR; TCRdb lists only in-frame clones, some missing. Of about 120,000 clones listed, over 65% are singletons. Germline V lookup: CDR1 MNHNS, CDR2 SASEGT. The CDR3 covers 14 residues. Unmatched junction bases numbered 7, after V lost 2 bases and J lost 8 bases. The TCR was taken from a woman aged 30 to 39 in good health and CMV-seropositive. The sequencing sample was made of PBMCs. This rearrangement joins TRBV6-1 to TRBJ1-2; TRBD1 matches 8 bases. CDR3 bases: TGTGCCAGCAGTGAACGGGACAGGCCGAGGGGCTACACCTTC. Translation: CASSERDRPRGYTF.